Shown below are 32 T cell receptor beta chains from a single sample sequenced in a study of neurological immune-mediated disorders. TCRdb reprocessed the 5' RACE reads via MiXCR and lists one record per CDR3 protein. The sample yields tens of thousands of distinct CDR3 sequences, under 13% seen once. Sequencing was done on a sample of PBMCs. Receptors were obtained from a man aged 35-49 years in good health.

This clonotype was found many times. This sequence joins TRBV7-2 and TRBJ2-7; maybe TRBD1 (6 bases). The CDR3 consists of 15 residues. Trimming cost V 5 bases and J 2 bases, with 16 bases left between them. CDR1 is SGHTA and CDR2 is FQGNSA in the germline V gene. Here the CDR3 DNA reads TGTGCCAGCAGCGTGATATTGGACAGCACCTACGAGCAGTACTTC. It is translated as CASSVILDSTYEQYF.

The rearrangement joins TRBV20-1 to TRBJ1-2; a possible D gene is TRBD1 (5 bases). The V gene's germline CDR1 is DFQATT and CDR2 SNEGSKA (reference sequence). The V and J ends lost 3 bases and 4 bases respectively, with 9 bases between them. The CDR3 is 12 amino acids. The CDR3 DNA follows: TGCAGTGCTAGGGCAGGGATCTATGGCTACACCTTC. It is translated as CSARAGIYGYTF.

This clonotype was observed many times. The rearrangement links TRBV12-3 or TRBV12-4 to TRBJ1-5; weak D call: TRBD1 (5 bases). There are 15 residues in the CDR3. Trimming pared 6 bases from V and 2 bases from J, leaving 14 bases between. In DNA form, the CDR3 reads TGTGCCAGCAGCCGACGGGGGATAGGCAATCAGCCCCAGCATTTT. It specifies CASSRRGIGNQPQHF.

This clonotype was observed many times. The rearrangement links TRBV15 to TRBJ1-1, with 7 bases matching TRBD1. Trimming removed 9 bases from V and 0 bases from J; junction bases left unmatched: 7. Germline V lookup: CDR1 LNHNV, CDR2 YYDKDF (reference sequence). The CDR3 is 14 residues long. CDR3 nucleotide sequence: TGTGCCACAAAGGAAGGGACAGTGAACACTGAAGCTTTCTTT. Translating it yields CATKEGTVNTEAFF.

Many counts were recorded for this clonotype. The chain couples TRBV7-9 to TRBJ2-5; D may be TRBD1 or TRBD2 (5 bases each). With 1 base removed from V and 0 bases from J, the gap between germline ends came to 6 bases. Germline V gives CDR1 SEHNR, CDR2 FQNEAQ (reference sequence). The CDR3 has 14 amino acids. CDR3 DNA sequence: TGTGCCAGCAGCTTAGGGGGGTACCAAGAGACCCAGTACTTC. It yields the protein CASSLGGYQETQYF.

To note about this clonotype: A much larger clonotype is one base distant, so this may be a read error. The chain employs TRBV6-1 and TRBJ1-1; tentatively, D is TRBD1 (5 bases). V lost 5 bases and J lost 11, with 21 bases in between. Germline V gives CDR1 MNHNS, CDR2 SASEGT. CDR3 size: 14 residues. The CDR3 here is CASSPVAGARDAFF. The CDR3 coding sequence is TGTGCCAGCAGTCCCGTCGCCGGGGCCAGAGACGCTTTCTTT.

This clonotype was seen many times. This sequence joins TRBV28 and TRBJ2-7; 8 bases fit TRBD1. J lost 2 bases, V lost 6 bases, and 18 bases had no gene match. Per germline, CDR1 MDHEN and CDR2 SYDVKM. This CDR3 comprises 18 residues. Here the CDR3 reads CASRVDAGGLGTAYEQYF. CDR3 in DNA: TGTGCCAGCAGAGTTGACGCAGGGGGCCTAGGTACCGCCTACGAGCAGTACTTC.

The chain employs TRBV7-8 and TRBJ2-1, with 11 bases matching TRBD2. CDR3 length: 15 amino acids. V lost 5 bases and J lost 6; bases outside the gene matches: 6. Germline CDR1 and CDR2: SGHVS and FQNEAQ. CDR3 DNA sequence: TGTGCCAGCAGCCTTAGCGGGGGGGCCCCCAATGAGCAGTTCTTC. Protein sequence: CASSLSGGAPNEQFF.

Ten or more counts support this clonotype. V and J are TRBV3-1 and TRBJ2-5, with a weak D call TRBD1 (5 bases). The CDR3 is 14 residues long. CDR1 is LGHDT, CDR2 YNNKEL, per germline (reference sequence). V shed 7 bases and J shed 0 bases, with 12 bases lying between them. CDR3 DNA: TGTGCCAGCACCGCATCAGGGTACCAAGAGACCCAGTACTTC. Translating gives CASTASGYQETQYF.

Ten or more counts support this clonotype. V and J are TRBV5-1 and TRBJ2-7, with 8 bases matching TRBD1. CDR3 length: 14 residues. CDR1 and CDR2 (germline): SGHRS, YFSETQ. The V gene end was trimmed by 0 bases and the J gene end by 5 bases; junction bases not matched to a gene: 4. The CDR3 loop is CASSLGQGTDEQYF. The CDR3 nucleotides read TGCGCCAGCAGCTTGGGACAGGGGACAGACGAGCAGTACTTC. The full variable domain, with the rest looked up from reference TRBV5-1 and TRBJ2-7, is KAGVTQTPRYLIKTRGQQVTLSCSPISGHRSVSWYQQTPGQGLQFLFEYFSETQRNKGNFPGRFSGRQFSNSRSEMNVSTLELGDSALYLCASSLGQGTDEQYFGPGTRLTVT.

This clonotype counts as medium-sized. The chain carries TRBV20-1 and TRBJ2-7; D not certain. Germline CDR1 is DFQATT and CDR2 is SNEGSKA (reference sequence). This CDR3 comprises 12 residues. V gave up 6 bases and J gave up 4 bases, with 13 bases separating them. The CDR3 spells CSAQGHAYEQYF. The CDR3 DNA sequence: TGCAGTGCCCAAGGCCATGCGTACGAGCAGTACTTC.

The table lists this clonotype with many counts. This rearrangement joins TRBV5-1 to TRBJ1-3; 8 nucleotides agree with TRBD1. The CDR3 is 17 residues long. V was clipped by 2 bases and J by 0 bases; unmatched bases: 7. Germline V gene lookup returns CDR1 SGHRS and CDR2 YFSETQ. CDR3 sequence reads: CASSLQGVTNSGNTIYF. The CDR3 DNA follows: TGCGCCAGCAGCTTACAGGGGGTAACTAACTCTGGAAACACCATATATTTT.

The sample holds many counts of this clonotype. The CDR3 spells CASSLGLGNGYTF. The CDR3 bases are TGTGCCAGCAGTTTAGGGCTCGGCAATGGCTACACCTTC. This rearrangement joins TRBV12-3 or TRBV12-4 to TRBJ1-2; no reliable D call. CDR3 length equals 13 residues. V dropped 1 base and J dropped 6 bases, with 9 bases sitting between them.

This clonotype was observed many times. The rearrangement links TRBV7-2 to TRBJ2-1; 10 positions agree with TRBD2. V was pared by 5 bases and J by 7 bases, with 8 bases of the junction left unmatched. In germline, CDR1 is SGHTA, CDR2 FQGNSA. The CDR3 runs 15 residues. The DNA for the CDR3 is TGTGCCAGCAGCCGAAGCGGGAGGGCCTTGAATGAGCAGTTCTTC. Translation: CASSRSGRALNEQFF. Variable domain in full (rest from reference TRBV7-2 and TRBJ2-1): GAGVSQSPSNKVTEKGKDVELRCDPISGHTALYWYRQSLGQGLEFLIYFQGNSAPDKSGLPSDRFSAERTGGSVSTLTIQRTQQEDSAVYLCASSRSGRALNEQFFGPGTRLTVL.

The chain recombines TRBV10-3 with TRBJ2-7; 8 bases fit TRBD2. Germline CDR1 and CDR2: ENHRY and SYGVKD. V shed 4 bases, J shed 0 bases, and the junction held 14 bases outside the gene matches. The CDR3 spans 18 residues. This CDR3 is CAISAGWVAGSISYEQYF. The CDR3 nucleotides are TGTGCCATCAGTGCAGGTTGGGTAGCGGGGTCGATCTCCTACGAGCAGTACTTC.

This clonotype was seen at least ten times. The chain carries TRBV27 and TRBJ2-2; 9 nucleotides agree with TRBD1. The V and J ends lost 2 bases and 6 bases, in that order; junction bases with no gene match: 4. The germline CDR1 and CDR2 sequences are MNHEY and SMNVEV (reference sequence). The CDR3 consists of 15 residues. Here the CDR3 reads CASSLGTGSPGELFF. The CDR3 DNA is TGTGCCAGCAGTTTAGGGACAGGGAGTCCCGGGGAGCTGTTTTTT.

This clonotype was seen ten or more times. The chain links TRBV7-2 to TRBJ2-7; 8 bases agree with TRBD2. Germline V gene sequence: CDR1 SGHTA, CDR2 FQGNSA. The trim removed 0 bases at V and 1 base at J, leaving 2 bases unmatched. The CDR3 is 15 residues long. CDR3 loop: CASSLASGTSYEQYF. CDR3 bases: TGTGCCAGCAGCTTAGCTAGCGGGACATCCTACGAGCAGTACTTC. The full variable domain, its missing parts supplied by reference TRBV7-2 and TRBJ2-7, is GAGVSQSPSNKVTEKGKDVELRCDPISGHTALYWYRQSLGQGLEFLIYFQGNSAPDKSGLPSDRFSAERTGGSVSTLTIQRTQQEDSAVYLCASSLASGTSYEQYFGPGTRLTVT.

This clonotype has just a few counts. The gene calls are TRBV5-1 and TRBJ2-5; 8 positions match TRBD2. Germline loops: CDR1 SGHRS, CDR2 YFSETQ. The CDR3 is 14 residues long. The V segment lost 2 bases and the J segment 5 bases; nucleotides outside the gene matches: 5. The CDR3 loop is CASSFAGGGETQYF. CDR3 nucleotides: TGCGCCAGCAGCTTTGCGGGAGGAGGGGAGACCCAGTACTTC.

This clonotype was seen repeatedly, ten times or more. V is TRBV15 and J is TRBJ1-2; D ambiguous. Germline CDR1 and CDR2: LNHNV and YYDKDF (reference sequence). V shed 0 bases and J shed 5 bases, with 10 bases lying between them. CDR3 size: 14 residues. This CDR3 is CATSRDRQQYGYTF. Written as DNA, the CDR3 is TGTGCCACCAGCAGAGATCGGCAACAGTATGGCTACACCTTC.

In this sample, this clonotype turned up many times. This chain connects TRBV2 to TRBJ1-1, with a possible D match to TRBD1 (5 bases). The CDR3 contains 13 residues. Germline loops: CDR1 SNHLY, CDR2 FYNNEI. Trimming removed 5 bases from V and 6 bases from J, with 13 bases in between. CDR3 in DNA: TGTGCCAGCAGTAGGCAGGGTAGCTCTGAAGCTTTCTTT. Translated, it gives CASSRQGSSEAFF.

This clonotype was counted at least ten times. As DNA, the CDR3 is TGTGCCAGCAGCTTAGACAGCGAGTCGCCGTGGAACACTGAAGCTTTCTTT. The encoded protein is CASSLDSESPWNTEAFF. The chain is built from TRBV7-6 and TRBJ1-1; no clear D. Germline V CDR1 and CDR2: SGHVS, FNYEAQ. V was clipped by 1 base and J by 1 base, with 16 bases between them. The CDR3 runs to 17 residues.

Ten or more counts support this clonotype. The chain links TRBV5-6 to TRBJ1-2, with a tentative D call TRBD1 (6 bases). Germline assignment: CDR1 SGHDT and CDR2 YYEEEE. The CDR3 sequence is 15 residues long. V gave up 2 bases and J gave up 0 bases, with 11 bases separating them. This chain's CDR3 is CASSFSGGPNYGYTF. The CDR3 DNA is TGTGCCAGCAGCTTCTCGGGGGGCCCTAACTATGGCTACACCTTC.

In its sample, this clonotype was seen many times. The V gene is TRBV14, the J gene TRBJ2-6; 8 bases map to TRBD1. Germline values: CDR1 SGHDN, CDR2 FVKESK. The J segment lost 0 bases and the V segment lost 3 bases, leaving 4 bases of the junction unmatched. The CDR3 has 17 amino acids. The CDR3 coding sequence is TGTGCCAGCAGCCATTACAGGGGGAGCTCTGGGGCCAACGTCCTGACTTTC. It translates to CASSHYRGSSGANVLTF.

This clonotype occurred many times. The gene calls are TRBV29-1 and TRBJ1-2; TRBD1 matches at 7 bases. The junction had 6 bases not matched to a gene; V was cut back by 3 bases and J by 2 bases. Germline CDR1 is SQVTM and CDR2 is ANQGSEA. The CDR3 extends over 14 amino acids. CDR3 sequence reads: CSVDTETGNYGYTF. The CDR3 DNA sequence: TGCAGCGTTGATACCGAGACAGGGAACTATGGCTACACCTTC.

This clonotype was seen repeatedly, ten times or more. The V and J genes are TRBV5-1 and TRBJ2-1, with D maybe TRBD2 (5 bases). This CDR3 spans 15 amino acids. Germline V gives CDR1 SGHRS, CDR2 YFSETQ. The ends were cut back, 0 bases at V and 6 bases at J, with 13 bases in the middle. The CDR3 loop is CASSLEASKINEQFF. The CDR3 coding sequence is TGCGCCAGCAGCTTGGAGGCTAGCAAGATCAATGAGCAGTTCTTC.

This clonotype was observed many times. CDR3 loop: CAISESNRVANYGYTF. CDR3 DNA sequence: TGTGCCATCAGTGAGTCGAATAGGGTGGCTAACTATGGCTACACCTTC. The V gene is TRBV10-3, the J gene TRBJ1-2; D uncertain. The germline gives CDR1 ENHRY, CDR2 SYGVKD. Trimming took 0 bases from V and 0 from J, leaving 11 bases between them. CDR3 size: 16 residues.

This clonotype appeared a few times. The rearrangement joins TRBV5-1 to TRBJ2-1, with a weak D call TRBD2 (5 bases). Trimming shortened V by 3 bases and J by 8 bases, and 27 bases separated the two germline ends. This CDR3 region has 18 residues. Germline assignment: CDR1 SGHRS and CDR2 YFSETQ. The CDR3 reads CASSSFGGRVPEEDEQFF. Written as DNA, the CDR3 is TGCGCCAGCAGCTCCTTTGGCGGACGGGTCCCCGAGGAGGATGAGCAGTTCTTC.

The V and J genes are TRBV2 and TRBJ2-5; D might be TRBD1 (6 bases). V shed 6 bases and J shed 2 bases, with 16 bases lying between them. Germline CDR1 reads SNHLY; CDR2 reads FYNNEI. CDR3 length: 15 amino acids. The CDR3 sequence: CASSKNPDSQETQYF. The CDR3 nucleotides are TGTGCCAGCAGCAAAAACCCGGACAGTCAAGAGACCCAGTACTTC.

This clonotype showed up many times. This chain connects TRBV5-4 to TRBJ2-2; tentatively, D is TRBD1 (5 bases). The ends were cut back, 0 bases at V and 3 bases at J, with 6 bases in the middle. CDR3 length: 14 amino acids. Germline V gene sequence: CDR1 SGHNT, CDR2 YYREEE (reference sequence). CDR3 coding DNA: TGTGCCAGCAGCTTGGACAGGCACACCGGGGAGCTGTTTTTT. As protein: CASSLDRHTGELFF.

The chain carries TRBV6-1 and TRBJ1-1; D may be TRBD1 (5 bases). Germline assignment: CDR1 MNHNS and CDR2 SASEGT. The CDR3 extends over 13 amino acids. Trimming removed 7 bases from V and 8 bases from J, with 17 bases in between. As DNA, the CDR3 is TGTGCCAGCAACTCCCTCGGGGGGGGGGAAGCTTTCTTT. Residues: CASNSLGGGEAFF.

This clonotype was seen repeatedly, ten times or more. The J gene is TRBJ1-1, the V gene TRBV7-2; 7 bases agree with TRBD1. This CDR3 is built from 15 residues. Germline CDR1 SGHTA, CDR2 FQGNSA. The V and J ends lost 5 bases and 2 bases, in that order; junction bases with no gene match: 8. CDR3 nucleotides: TGTGCCAGCAGCCTTGGCGACAGGGCCAACACTGAAGCTTTCTTT. Translated: CASSLGDRANTEAFF.

This clonotype was counted at least ten times. The CDR3 DNA reads as TGTGCCAGCAGCATCGGACACGTGAACACTGAAGCTTTCTTT. Amino acids: CASSIGHVNTEAFF. The chain combines TRBV11-2 with TRBJ1-1; the D gene is possibly TRBD1 (5 bases). The CDR3 is 14 amino acids. The ends were cut back, 5 bases at V and 0 bases at J, with 10 bases in the middle. Germline CDR1 and CDR2: SGHAT and FQNNGV.